The clone carrying this TCR beta chain showed up just once. This specimen belongs to a study of blood T cell repertoires in COVID-19. Study in general: There were acute and convalescent COVID-19 samples, and they came from the United States, Italy and Spain.

Source study methods: Quantification of nucleated cells was approximated via reference gene primer amplification. This table comes from immunoSEQ multiplex PCR, and its TCRdb copy is limited to in-frame clones, with some not included. V and J calls and clone size come straight from that table; D and trimming were deduced from the DNA. There are approximately 82,000 clones in the sample; around 83% occur only once, and about 15% lies in the top ten. The CDR3 contains 12 residues. The germline V gene encodes CDR1 MNHEY and CDR2 SVGAGI. V shed 8 bases and J shed 8 bases, with 12 bases lying between them.

The source material was peripheral blood. The gene calls are TRBV6-5 and TRBJ1-4, with no clear D. This TCR was recovered from a woman aged 55-70 years with acute or convalescent COVID-19. DNA of the CDR3: TGTGCCAGCTCGTGGGTGGGCGAAAAACTGTTTTTT. It translates to CASSWVGEKLFF.